The 7 T cell receptor beta chains listed next were all sequenced from one sample in a study of identical twins. One entry per CDR3 protein, called by TCRdb with MiXCR from the 5' RACE reads. The data contain approximately 240,000 distinct CDR3 sequences, over 12% of them singletons. The sample comprised memory (CD45RO+) T cells sorted from blood. Receptor source: a woman aged 18-29 years in good health.

The chain carries TRBV23-1 and TRBJ2-3, with D maybe TRBD1 (5 bases). TRBV23-1 is given ORF status, its function remaining uncertain. Trimming pared 8 bases from V and 0 bases from J, leaving 15 bases between. The CDR3 is 15 amino acids. The DNA of the CDR3 is TGCGCCAGCTCCCGACAGTCATCTAGCACAGATACGCAGTATTTT. Its translation is CASSRQSSSTDTQYF.

This clonotype was detected a few times. The chain uses TRBV7-6 and TRBJ2-1; TRBD2 is a possible D gene (5 bases). This CDR3 is built from 13 residues. Germline values: CDR1 SGHVS, CDR2 FNYEAQ. The V gene lost 5 bases and the J gene lost 4 bases, with 9 bases spanning the gap. The CDR3: CASSEGTYNEQFF. CDR3 in DNA: TGTGCCAGCAGCGAGGGAACTTACAATGAGCAGTTCTTC.

Here the CDR3 reads CASSPAGPDTQYF. The CDR3 nucleotides are TGCGCCAGCAGCCCCGCCGGCCCAGATACGCAGTATTTT. The genes are TRBV5-1 and TRBJ2-3; unclear D gene. This CDR3 has 13 amino acids. The germline CDR1 and CDR2 sequences are SGHRS and YFSETQ. Deletions cut 4 bases from V and 4 bases from J, with 10 bases between.

This rearrangement joins TRBV5-1 to TRBJ2-5; 15 bases align to TRBD2. V shed 4 bases, J shed 5 bases, and the junction held 12 bases outside the gene matches. The CDR3 spans 18 residues. The germline V gene encodes CDR1 SGHRS and CDR2 YFSETQ. The CDR3 here is CASSGGLAGGPSEETQYF. CDR3 sequence (DNA): TGCGCCAGCAGCGGAGGACTAGCGGGAGGGCCTTCGGAGGAGACCCAGTACTTC.

V is TRBV7-3 and J is TRBJ1-1, with D hard to call. V was cut by 5 bases and J by 2 bases, with 9 bases left in between. There are 13 residues in the CDR3. Germline CDR1 SGHTA, CDR2 FQGTGA. The CDR3 sequence is CASSRGSNTEAFF. In DNA, the CDR3 is TGTGCCAGCAGCCGCGGGTCCAACACTGAAGCTTTCTTT.

This clonotype was seen repeatedly, ten times or more. CDR3 DNA: TGTGCCAGCAGCCAAAATATCGAGCAGTACTTC. Encoded protein: CASSQNIEQYF. The V call is TRBV14, the J call TRBJ2-7; D is ambiguous. The CDR3 covers 11 residues. V was cut by 2 bases and J by 6 bases, with 5 bases left in between. Germline assignment: CDR1 SGHDN and CDR2 FVKESK.

The chain carries TRBV9 and TRBJ2-1, with 9 bases fitting TRBD2. The CDR3 extends over 16 amino acids. V lost 3 bases to trimming and J lost 8 bases; unmatched junction nucleotides: 12. Per germline, CDR1 SGDLS and CDR2 YYNGEE. CDR3 in DNA: TGTGCCAGCAGCGGAGGTATTGGCGGGGGGGCCGATGAGCAGTTCTTC. Residues: CASSGGIGGGADEQFF.